Listed below are T cell receptor beta chains from one sample, sequenced in a study of cytomegalovirus exposure and HLA in healthy donors. TCRdb's copy holds only in-frame clones and misses some; the assay was immunoSEQ multiplex PCR. The sample lists over 150,000 clones; roughly 80% were seen once. Sequenced input: PBMCs. These receptors came from a male donor in good health and CMV-seronegative. Each CDR3 is given with its conserved first and last residue. D genes are given only for firm matches. Size is omitted from some rows. Given values are once, few, many or a class for expanded clones.

V	J	size	D	CDR3	DNA
TRBV6-1	TRBJ1-3	few	NA	CASSEQADPGNTIYF	TGTGCCAGCAGTGAGCAGGCTGATCCTGGAAACACCATATATTTT
TRBV6-9	TRBJ1-6	NA	NA	CASRGGRVPSYNSPLHF	TGTGCCAGCAGGGGTGGCAGGGTTCCCTCCTATAATTCACCCCTCCACTTT
TRBV2	TRBJ1-2	NA	TRBD1	CASSGVTGGSYGYTF	TGTGCCAGCAGTGGAGTAACAGGGGGGAGCTATGGCTACACCTTC
TRBV6-5	TRBJ2-7	few	NA	CASSSSLTGPYEQYF	TGTGCCAGCAGTTCCTCCCTCACAGGGCCCTACGAGCAGTACTTC
TRBV6-4	TRBJ2-3	NA	NA	CASSDRGSRDTQYF	TGTGCCAGCAGTGACCGAGGGAGCAGAGATACGCAGTATTTT
TRBV19	TRBJ2-1	NA	TRBD2	CASSSRTSSGEQFF	TGTGCCAGTAGTTCCCGGACTAGCTCAGGTGAGCAGTTCTTC
TRBV2	TRBJ2-3	NA	TRBD2	CASSLGLAGGPVSPDTQYF	TGTGCCAGCAGTTTGGGACTAGCGGGGGGGCCTGTCAGTCCAGATACGCAGTATTTT
TRBV19	TRBJ1-1	NA	TRBD1	CASSFHPTGGTEAFF	TGTGCCAGTAGTTTCCATCCGACAGGGGGGACTGAAGCTTTCTTT
TRBV10-3	TRBJ2-3	NA	TRBD2	CAISEKTSGGSVMYTQYF	TGTGCCATCAGTGAGAAGACTAGCGGGGGTTCTGTAATGTATACGCAGTATTTT
TRBV5-4	TRBJ2-7	NA	TRBD2	CASSWGLAGGKYEQYF	TGTGCCAGCAGCTGGGGACTAGCGGGGGGGAAGTACGAGCAGTACTTC
TRBV5-1	TRBJ2-7	once	TRBD1	CASSGTGKAYEQYF	TGCGCCAGCAGCGGGACAGGGAAAGCCTACGAGCAGTACTTC
TRBV5-1	TRBJ2-1	NA	NA	CASSLLYPRSSYNEQFF	TGCGCCAGCAGCTTGTTATACCCACGCAGCTCCTACAATGAGCAGTTCTTC
TRBV7-9	TRBJ2-4	NA	NA	CASSLSQGSKNIQYF	TGTGCCAGCAGCTTATCACAGGGCTCCAAAAACATTCAGTACTTC
TRBV10-3	TRBJ2-7	NA	NA	CATRGGAASYEQYF	TGTGCCACCAGGGGGGGGGCCGCCTCCTACGAGCAGTACTTC
TRBV7-7	TRBJ1-4	NA	NA	CASTPYVGGAKLFF	TGTGCTAGCACCCCTTATGTGGGAGGCGCAAAACTGTTTTTT
TRBV18	TRBJ1-2	few	TRBD1	CASSDRDRVGYGYTF	TGTGCCAGCTCGGACCGGGACAGGGTCGGCTATGGCTACACCTTC
TRBV5-4	TRBJ2-7	NA	TRBD1	CASSLVTGREQYF	TGTGCCAGCAGCTTGGTGACAGGGCGGGAGCAGTACTTC
TRBV4-3	TRBJ2-5	NA	TRBD1	CASSHWDRGQETQYF	TGCGCCAGCAGCCATTGGGACAGGGGTCAAGAGACCCAGTACTTC
TRBV6-1	TRBJ2-2	NA	TRBD2	CASSEVRGGTSGTGELFF	TGTGCCAGCAGTGAAGTGAGAGGGGGGACTAGTGGCACCGGGGAGCTGTTTTTT
TRBV5-1	TRBJ1-2	once	TRBD1	CASSLVGQGAAHGYTF	TGCGCCAGCAGCTTGGTCGGGCAGGGGGCGGCCCATGGCTACACCTTC
TRBV19	TRBJ2-2	NA	NA	CASSIVGGPVTGELFF	TGTGCCAGTAGTATAGTGGGGGGGCCCGTTACGGGGGAGCTGTTTTTT
TRBV7-2	TRBJ2-3	NA	NA	CASSLVAGRADTQYF	TGTGCCAGCAGCTTAGTTGCAGGGCGCGCAGATACGCAGTATTTT
TRBV5-1	TRBJ2-4	NA	TRBD1	CASSLIAGGQNIQYF	TGCGCCAGCAGCTTGATTGCAGGGGGCCAAAACATTCAGTACTTC
TRBV5-1	TRBJ2-5	NA	NA	CASSSQGKGETQYF	TGCGCCAGCAGCTCCCAGGGGAAGGGGGAGACCCAGTACTTC
TRBV5-1	TRBJ1-2	NA	NA	CASSLAGEDGYTF	TGCGCCAGCAGCTTGGCGGGGGAGGATGGCTACACCTTC
TRBV5-1	TRBJ2-7	NA	TRBD1	CASSLQGAVYEQYF	TGCGCCAGCAGCTTACAGGGGGCCGTATACGAGCAGTACTTC
TRBV5-5	TRBJ2-2	NA	NA	CASSLEGLDTGELFF	TGTGCCAGCAGCTTAGAGGGTTTAGACACCGGGGAGCTGTTTTTT
TRBV6-5	TRBJ1-2	NA	NA	CASSSQGPGGYTF	TGTGCCAGCAGTAGTCAGGGCCCGGGTGGCTACACCTTC
TRBV9	TRBJ1-4	NA	TRBD1	CASSQTGPSEKLFF	TGTGCCAGCAGCCAGACAGGGCCTAGTGAAAAACTGTTTTTT
TRBV6-1	TRBJ1-2	NA	NA	CAGQGGDGYTF	TGTGCCGGCCAAGGGGGGGATGGCTACACCTTC